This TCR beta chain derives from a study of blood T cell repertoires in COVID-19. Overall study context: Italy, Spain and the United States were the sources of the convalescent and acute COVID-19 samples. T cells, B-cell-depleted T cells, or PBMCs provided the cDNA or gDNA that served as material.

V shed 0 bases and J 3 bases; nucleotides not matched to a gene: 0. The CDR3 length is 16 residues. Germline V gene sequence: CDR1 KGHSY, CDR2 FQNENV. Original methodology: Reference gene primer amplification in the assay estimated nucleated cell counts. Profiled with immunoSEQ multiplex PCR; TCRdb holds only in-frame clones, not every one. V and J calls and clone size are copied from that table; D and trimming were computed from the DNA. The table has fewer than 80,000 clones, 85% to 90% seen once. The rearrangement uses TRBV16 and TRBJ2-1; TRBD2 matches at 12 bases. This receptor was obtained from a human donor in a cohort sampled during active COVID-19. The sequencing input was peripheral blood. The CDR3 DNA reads TGTGCCAGCAGCCAATCGACTAGCGGGGGCTACAATGAGCAGTTCTTC. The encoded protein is CASSQSTSGGYNEQFF.